This T cell receptor beta chain emerged from a study of T cell changes during pregnancy in multiple sclerosis (dated by TCRdb to 2018 to 2020). Background on the whole study: The study looked at changes in the T cell repertoire across pregnancy in women with multiple sclerosis.

The germline V gene (reference sequence) specifies MNHEY as CDR1 and SMNVEV as CDR2. The CDR3 runs 15 amino acids, cysteine and phenylalanine included. Only the CDR3 DNA stays, 45 bases, in frame from base 1. V loses 8 bases at its end and J loses 5 bases; junction bases beyond the gene matches: 11. To prepare the library, the immunoSEQ multiplex PCR assay was applied. TCRdb took this table from immuneACCESS and kept in-frame rearrangements with V and J called. Such tables lack part of the clones; where checked against another copy, unresolved V genes explain under half of the gap, and the rest is unexplained. The sample includes roughly 42,000 clones, with approximately 90% observed a single time. The top ten clonotypes cover around 7% of the sample. On this clone: This clone's antigen is unknown. Per-base quality was not reported, and no clone a single base away is much larger than it.

This TCR was sampled from a female donor with multiple sclerosis, enrolled in a pregnancy study. This receptor chain uses TRBV27 and TRBJ2-7; 11 nucleotides in the junction match TRBD2. The sample consisted of CD8+ T cells from peripheral blood mononuclear cells, taken in the third trimester of pregnancy. The CDR3 corresponds to CASSMTSGVNDEQYF. DNA sequence: TGTGCCAGCTCGATGACTAGCGGGGTAAATGACGAGCAGTACTTC.